The 16 T cell receptor beta chains below come from one sample, sequenced in a study of Ad26.COV2.S vaccination and SARS-CoV-2 variants. Treatment reported: around 19 received Ad26.COV2.S at low or high dose, single or two shots; about 5 received placebo; per-sample allocation not given. Sample collection was performed on day 63 after the first vaccine or placebo injection. Assay: immunoSEQ multiplex PCR; the TCRdb copy retains only in-frame clones and omits some. The sample gives 350,000 to 400,000 clones, about nine tenths of which show up once; 3% to 3.5% is in the top ten. Sample: peripheral blood, taken in a trial of Ad26.COV2.S vaccine versus placebo. These receptor sequences come from a person between 18 and 59 years old who received the Ad26.COV2.S COVID-19 vaccine or a placebo.

V usage is TRBV19 and J usage is TRBJ1-5, with D hard to call. Germline lookup yields CDR1 LNHDA and CDR2 SQIVND (reference sequence). CDR3 length: 14 amino acids. The V and J ends lost 0 bases and 6 bases respectively, with 9 bases between them. In DNA form, the CDR3 reads TGTGCCAGTAGTATAGATCGGGAAAGTCAGCCCCAGCATTTT. This gives the protein CASSIDRESQPQHF.

This rearrangement joins TRBV12-5 to TRBJ1-4; 9 bases match TRBD1. J gave up 10 bases and V 5 bases, and 20 bases lay outside the gene matches. The CDR3 spans 18 residues. CDR1 is LGHNT, CDR2 FRNRAP, per germline. The CDR3 loop is CASGPTPGPGQGDGKLFF. CDR3 in DNA: TGTGCTAGTGGTCCTACCCCGGGCCCGGGACAGGGCGATGGAAAACTGTTTTTT.

The chain joins TRBV7-8 to TRBJ1-5; 9 positions agree with TRBD1. V was clipped by 4 bases and J by 4 bases; unmatched bases: 5. The CDR3 is made up of 15 amino acids. Germline V gene data show CDR1 as SGHVS and CDR2 as FQNEAQ. The CDR3 loop is CASSSEGTGNQPQHF. The CDR3 region has the DNA TGTGCCAGCAGCTCCGAAGGGACAGGGAATCAGCCCCAGCATTTT.

Of note for this clone: The same CDR3 can be traced to other DNA sequences in this sample. The chain couples TRBV6-5 to TRBJ2-2; D remains unclear. Germline CDR1 reads MNHEY; CDR2 reads SVGAGI. Trimming pared 3 bases from V and 1 base from J, leaving 6 bases between. This CDR3 contains 14 residues. CDR3 in DNA: TGTGCCAGCAGTTATACGGAGAACACCGGGGAGCTGTTTTTT. It translates to CASSYTENTGELFF.

This clone appeared many times. The chain joins TRBV7-9 to TRBJ2-1, with TRBD2 as a possible D gene (5 bases). Trimming pared 5 bases from V and 7 bases from J, leaving 12 bases between. The CDR3 has 13 residues. Germline V gene data show CDR1 as SEHNR and CDR2 as FQNEAQ (reference sequence). CDR3 sequence: CASSPSRTNEQFF. CDR3 DNA: TGTGCCAGCAGCCCGTCTCGGACTAATGAGCAGTTCTTC.

The V call is TRBV4-1, the J call TRBJ1-4; TRBD1 might be the D (5 bases). Germline assignment: CDR1 MGHRA and CDR2 YSYEKL. There are 19 residues in the CDR3. V was pared by 4 bases and J by 1 base, with 22 bases between. CDR3 DNA: TGCGCCAGCAGCCGAGATTCTGGAGGCAGGGTGGGAACTAATGAAAAACTGTTTTTT. This codes for CASSRDSGGRVGTNEKLFF.

This clone came up a few times. The chain recombines TRBV5-1 with TRBJ1-3; a weak D match, TRBD1 (5 bases). This CDR3 contains 16 residues. Germline assignment: CDR1 SGHRS and CDR2 YFSETQ. V was clipped by 1 base and J by 2 bases, with 13 bases between them. CDR3 in DNA: TGCGCCAGCAGCTTGTCGGGCCCAGGGACTGGAAACACCATATATTTT. Translation gives CASSLSGPGTGNTIYF. The whole variable domain, filled in from reference TRBV5-1 and TRBJ1-3, reads KAGVTQTPRYLIKTRGQQVTLSCSPISGHRSVSWYQQTPGQGLQFLFEYFSETQRNKGNFPGRFSGRQFSNSRSEMNVSTLELGDSALYLCASSLSGPGTGNTIYFGEGSWLTVV.

This clone has only a few counts. The chain uses TRBV6-2 or TRBV6-3 and TRBJ1-5; 8 bases map to TRBD1. Germline V gene lookup returns CDR1 MNHEY and CDR2 SVGEGT. V shed 6 bases, J shed 2 bases, and the junction held 15 bases outside the gene matches. The CDR3 loop spans 18 amino acids. The CDR3 protein is CASSSDRVVGLRNQPQHF. In DNA, the CDR3 is TGTGCCAGCAGCTCGGACAGGGTGGTTGGTTTGCGCAATCAGCCCCAGCATTTT.

CDR3 sequence (DNA): TGTGCCAGCAGCGTGTTTTCTGGAGACTATGGCTACACCTTC. Its translation is CASSVFSGDYGYTF. This chain connects TRBV6-5 to TRBJ1-2; D call uncertain. This CDR3 comprises 14 residues. The V gene lost 6 bases and the J gene lost 3 bases, with 14 bases spanning the gap. Germline V gives CDR1 MNHEY, CDR2 SVGAGI.

The chain uses TRBV5-1 and TRBJ2-3; perhaps D is TRBD1 or TRBD2 (6 bases each). From germline, CDR1 is SGHRS and CDR2 YFSETQ. The ends were cut back, 0 bases at V and 5 bases at J, with 10 bases in the middle. This CDR3 has 14 amino acids. For the CDR3, the DNA is TGCGCCAGCAGCTTGGTGGGGGGCCAAGATACGCAGTATTTT. Amino acid sequence: CASSLVGGQDTQYF.

This sequence joins TRBV28 and TRBJ2-1, with D hard to call. Germline V gene lookup returns CDR1 MDHEN and CDR2 SYDVKM. Trimming stripped 6 bases from V and 5 bases from J, with 14 bases between. The CDR3 is made up of 14 amino acids. The CDR3 reads CASRAGGFHNEQFF. The CDR3 DNA reads as TGTGCCAGCAGGGCAGGCGGTTTCCACAATGAGCAGTTCTTC. The full variable domain, with the rest looked up from reference TRBV28 and TRBJ2-1, is DVKVTQSSRYLVKRTGEKVFLECVQDMDHENMFWYRQDPGLGLRLIYFSYDVKMKEKGDIPEGYSVSREKKERFSLILESASTNQTSMYLCASRAGGFHNEQFFGPGTRLTVL.

The chain combines TRBV12-3 or TRBV12-4 with TRBJ1-1; D perhaps matches TRBD1 (5 bases). V was shortened by 6 bases and J by 2 bases, with 10 bases between the two germline ends. The CDR3 is 13 amino acids. CDR3 sequence reads: CASSRQFNTEAFF. For the CDR3, the DNA is TGTGCCAGCAGCCGACAGTTCAACACTGAAGCTTTCTTT.

The chain has TRBV10-3 and TRBJ1-2, with unresolved D. The CDR3 has 15 amino acids. V was cut by 0 bases and J by 8 bases, with 16 bases left in between. Germline CDR1 ENHRY, CDR2 SYGVKD. The CDR3 reads CAISESSGVAYGYTF. In DNA form, the CDR3 reads TGTGCCATCAGTGAGTCGAGTGGAGTCGCTTACGGCTACACCTTC.

The chain carries TRBV12-3 or TRBV12-4 and TRBJ2-2; D ambiguous. V lost 7 bases and J lost 5, with 8 bases in between. The CDR3 extends over 12 amino acids. As DNA, the CDR3 is TGTGCCAGCAACTACCTGACCGGGGAGCTGTTTTTT. Protein sequence: CASNYLTGELFF.

The gene calls are TRBV30 and TRBJ1-6; D might be TRBD1 (6 bases). The V end lost 5 bases, the J end lost 10 bases, and 18 bases lay between the germline ends. CDR3 length equals 14 residues. Looked up from germline, CDR1 is GTSNPN and CDR2 is SVGIG (reference sequence). CDR3 sequence (DNA): TGTGCCTGGGAGCCGGGGGGCAGAGGGTCACCCCTCCACTTT. As protein: CAWEPGGRGSPLHF.

The chain combines TRBV2 with TRBJ1-1; the D is unclear. The germline V gene has CDR1 SNHLY and CDR2 FYNNEI. This CDR3 is built from 14 residues. Between the trimmed V and J ends, which lost 5 bases and 3 bases, there was a span of 13 bases. Here the CDR3 reads CASSITVGYTEAFF. The CDR3 DNA follows: TGTGCCAGCAGTATCACGGTAGGGTACACTGAAGCTTTCTTT. The full variable domain, rest sourced from reference TRBV2 and TRBJ1-1, is EPEVTQTPSHQVTQMGQEVILRCVPISNHLYFYWYRQILGQKVEFLVSFYNNEISEKSEIFDDQFSVERPDGSNFTLKIRSTKLEDSAMYFCASSITVGYTEAFFGQGTRLTVV.